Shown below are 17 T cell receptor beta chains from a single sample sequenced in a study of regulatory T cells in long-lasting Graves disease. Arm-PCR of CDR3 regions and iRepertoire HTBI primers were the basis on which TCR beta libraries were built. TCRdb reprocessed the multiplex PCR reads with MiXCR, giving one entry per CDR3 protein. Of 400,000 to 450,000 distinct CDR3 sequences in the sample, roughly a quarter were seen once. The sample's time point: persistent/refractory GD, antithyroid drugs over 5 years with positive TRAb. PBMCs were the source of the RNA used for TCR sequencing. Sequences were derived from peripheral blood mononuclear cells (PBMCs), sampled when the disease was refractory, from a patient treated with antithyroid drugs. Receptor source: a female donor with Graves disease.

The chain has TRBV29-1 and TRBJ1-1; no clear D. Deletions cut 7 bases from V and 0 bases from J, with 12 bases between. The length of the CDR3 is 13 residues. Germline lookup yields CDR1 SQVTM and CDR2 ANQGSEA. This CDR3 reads CSAREAVNTEAFF. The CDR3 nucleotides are TGCAGCGCCCGAGAGGCAGTGAACACTGAAGCTTTCTTT.

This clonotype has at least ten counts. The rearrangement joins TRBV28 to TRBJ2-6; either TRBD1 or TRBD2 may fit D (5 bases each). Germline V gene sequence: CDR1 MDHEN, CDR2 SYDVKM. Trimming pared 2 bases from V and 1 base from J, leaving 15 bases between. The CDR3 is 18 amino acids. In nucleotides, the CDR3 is TGTGCCAGCAGTTTACCTCCGGGGCAATTTTCTGGGGCCAACGTCCTGACTTTC. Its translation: CASSLPPGQFSGANVLTF.

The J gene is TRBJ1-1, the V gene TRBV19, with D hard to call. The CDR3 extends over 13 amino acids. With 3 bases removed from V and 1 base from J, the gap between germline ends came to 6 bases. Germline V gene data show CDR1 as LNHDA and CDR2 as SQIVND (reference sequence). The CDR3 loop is CASSIWGNTEAFF. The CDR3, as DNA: TGTGCCAGTAGTATTTGGGGGAACACTGAAGCTTTCTTT.

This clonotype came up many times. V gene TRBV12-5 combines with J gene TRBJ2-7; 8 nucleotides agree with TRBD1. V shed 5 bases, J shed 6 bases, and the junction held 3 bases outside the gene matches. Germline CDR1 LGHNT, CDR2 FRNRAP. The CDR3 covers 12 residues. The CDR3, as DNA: TGTGCTAGTGGTGGCGACAGGGGCGAGCAGTACTTC. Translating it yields CASGGDRGEQYF. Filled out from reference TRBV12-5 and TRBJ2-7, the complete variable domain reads DARVTQTPRHKVTEMGQEVTMRCQPILGHNTVFWYRQTMMQGLELLAYFRNRAPLDDSGMPKDRFSAEMPDATLATLKIQPSEPRDSAVYFCASGGDRGEQYFGPGTRLTVT.

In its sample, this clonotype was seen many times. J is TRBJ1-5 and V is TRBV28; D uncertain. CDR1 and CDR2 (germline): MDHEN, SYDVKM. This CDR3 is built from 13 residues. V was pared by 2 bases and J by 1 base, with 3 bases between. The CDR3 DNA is TGTGCCAGCAGTTTAATGAGCAATCAGCCCCAGCATTTT. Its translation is CASSLMSNQPQHF.

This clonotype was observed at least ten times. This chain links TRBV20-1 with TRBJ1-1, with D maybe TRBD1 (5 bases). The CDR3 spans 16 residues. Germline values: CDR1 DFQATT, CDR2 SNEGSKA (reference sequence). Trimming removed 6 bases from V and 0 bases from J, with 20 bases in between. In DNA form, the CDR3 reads TGCAGTGCCAGATTGACAGATCGTAAAGTGAACACTGAAGCTTTCTTT. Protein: CSARLTDRKVNTEAFF.

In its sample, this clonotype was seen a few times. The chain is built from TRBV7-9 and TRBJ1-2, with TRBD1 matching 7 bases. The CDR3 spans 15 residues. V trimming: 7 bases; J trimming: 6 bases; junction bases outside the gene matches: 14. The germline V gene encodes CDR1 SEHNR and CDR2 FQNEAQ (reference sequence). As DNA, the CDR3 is TGTGCCAGCAACCTAAAGAAGGGGGCATTAGATGGCTACACCTTC. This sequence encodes CASNLKKGALDGYTF.

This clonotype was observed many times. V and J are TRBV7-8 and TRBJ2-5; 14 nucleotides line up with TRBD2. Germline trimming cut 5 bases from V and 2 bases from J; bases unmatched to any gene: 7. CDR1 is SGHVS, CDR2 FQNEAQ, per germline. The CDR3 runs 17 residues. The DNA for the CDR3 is TGTGCCAGCAGCCCGGGACTAGCGGGAGCGGGTCAAGAGACCCAGTACTTC. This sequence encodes CASSPGLAGAGQETQYF.

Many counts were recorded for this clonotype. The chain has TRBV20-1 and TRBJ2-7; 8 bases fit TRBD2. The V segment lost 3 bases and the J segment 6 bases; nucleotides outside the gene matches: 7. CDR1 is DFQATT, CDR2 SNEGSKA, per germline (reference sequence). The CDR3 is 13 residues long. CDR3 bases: TGCAGTGCTAGGACCAGCGGGAGATTCGAGCAGTACTTC. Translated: CSARTSGRFEQYF.

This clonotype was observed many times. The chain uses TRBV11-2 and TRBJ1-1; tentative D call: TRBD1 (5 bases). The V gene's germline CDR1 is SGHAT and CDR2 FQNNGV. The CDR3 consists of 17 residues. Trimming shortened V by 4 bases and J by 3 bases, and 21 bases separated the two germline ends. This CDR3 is CASSSPKVGGGYTEAFF. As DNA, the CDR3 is TGTGCCAGCAGCTCCCCAAAAGTGGGGGGGGGTTACACTGAAGCTTTCTTT.

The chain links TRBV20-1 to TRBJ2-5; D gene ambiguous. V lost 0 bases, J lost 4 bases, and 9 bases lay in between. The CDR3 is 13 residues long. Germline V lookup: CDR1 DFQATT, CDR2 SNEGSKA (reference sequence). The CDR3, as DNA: TGCAGTGCTAGAGAGGAAAGATCAGAGACCCAGTACTTC. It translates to CSAREERSETQYF.

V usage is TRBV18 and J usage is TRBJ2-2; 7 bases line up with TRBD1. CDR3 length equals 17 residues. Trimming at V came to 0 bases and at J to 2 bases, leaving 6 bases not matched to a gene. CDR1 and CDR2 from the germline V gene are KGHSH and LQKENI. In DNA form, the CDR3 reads TGTGCCAGCTCACCACCAGGGACAGACCTCAACACCGGGGAGCTGTTTTTT. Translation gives CASSPPGTDLNTGELFF.

CDR3: CASTRWGTGRGYTF. CDR3 DNA: TGTGCCAGCACCCGGTGGGGGACAGGCCGGGGCTACACCTTC. The V call is TRBV9, the J call TRBJ1-2; the match to TRBD1 covers 8 bases. Germline V gene sequence: CDR1 SGDLS, CDR2 YYNGEE. CDR3 length: 14 amino acids. V trimming: 6 bases; J trimming: 8 bases; junction bases outside the gene matches: 12.

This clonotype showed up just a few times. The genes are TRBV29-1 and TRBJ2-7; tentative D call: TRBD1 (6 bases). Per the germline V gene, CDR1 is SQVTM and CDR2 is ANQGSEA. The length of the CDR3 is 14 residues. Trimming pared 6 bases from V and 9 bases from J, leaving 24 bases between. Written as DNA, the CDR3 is TGCAGCGTGATGACCTCGGACAGTCTGTCACGGCAGTACTTC. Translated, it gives CSVMTSDSLSRQYF.

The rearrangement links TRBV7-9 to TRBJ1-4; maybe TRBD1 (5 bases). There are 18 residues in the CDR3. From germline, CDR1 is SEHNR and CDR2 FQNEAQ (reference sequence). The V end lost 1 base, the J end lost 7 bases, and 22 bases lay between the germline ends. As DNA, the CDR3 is TGTGCCAGCAGCTTAGGGGGATTCAAGGGGCAAAGGCGTGAAAAACTGTTTTTT. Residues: CASSLGGFKGQRREKLFF.

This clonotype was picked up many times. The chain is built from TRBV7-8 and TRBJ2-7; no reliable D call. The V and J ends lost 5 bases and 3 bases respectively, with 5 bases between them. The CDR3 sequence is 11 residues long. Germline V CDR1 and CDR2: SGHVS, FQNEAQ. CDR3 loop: CASSAHYEQYF. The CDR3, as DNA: TGTGCCAGCAGCGCACACTACGAGCAGTACTTC.

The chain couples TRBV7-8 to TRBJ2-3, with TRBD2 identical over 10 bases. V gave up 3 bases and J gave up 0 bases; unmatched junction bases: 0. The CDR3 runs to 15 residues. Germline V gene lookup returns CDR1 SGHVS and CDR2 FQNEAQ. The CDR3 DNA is TGTGCCAGCAGCTTGACTAGCGGGAGCACAGATACGCAGTATTTT. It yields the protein CASSLTSGSTDTQYF.